A selection of T cell receptor beta chains follows, all from one sample in a study of early T cells in non-severe SARS-CoV-2 infection. TCRdb redid the calling of the 5' RACE reads with MiXCR, one entry per CDR3 protein. Among around 92,000 distinct CDR3 sequences listed, approximately 11% were seen once. Sequencing was done on a sample of whole blood. All receptors derive from an adult who was a healthcare worker with PCR-confirmed SARS-CoV-2 infection or an uninfected control (not recorded which). CDR3s include the opening cysteine and the closing phenylalanine or tryptophan. The D gene is left open where the match is weak. Clone size is given for some rows only: seen once, a few or many times, or a class if the clone is expanded.

J gene,D gene,V gene,clone size,CDR3 DNA,CDR3 protein
TRBJ2-5,NA,TRBV6-5,many,TGTGCCAGCAGCGGGCGGAACGGGGTGGTAGAGACCCAGTACTTC,CASSGRNGVVETQYF
TRBJ2-7,TRBD1,TRBV7-9,NA,TGTGCCAGCAGCCACTCCGTTTTGGGACAGAAGTACGAGCAGTACTTC,CASSHSVLGQKYEQYF
TRBJ1-2,NA,TRBV21-1,NA,TGTGCCAGCAGCCACTCGTTACGAGGGGGACCTAACTATGGCTACACCTTC,CASSHSLRGGPNYGYTF
TRBJ2-3,NA,TRBV4-1,few,TGCGCCAGCAGCCAAGTGGCCGCCACAGATACGCAGTATTTT,CASSQVAATDTQYF
TRBJ1-5,NA,TRBV20-1,many,TGCAGTGCTAGGGAAGGGAGCAGCAATCAGCCCCAGCATTTT,CSAREGSSNQPQHF
TRBJ1-5,TRBD1,TRBV28,many,TGTGCCAGCAGTACCGACAGGGTTCAGCCCCAGCATTTT,CASSTDRVQPQHF
TRBJ2-3,NA,TRBV6-1,NA,TGTGCCAGCCAGAACCCAGGGACCAGCCGCACAGATACGCAGTATTTT,CASQNPGTSRTDTQYF
TRBJ2-1,TRBD2,TRBV28,many,TGTGCCAGCAGTTTAGGCCAGCGGGAGGGCCTAAAGCAGTTCTTC,CASSLGQREGLKQFF
TRBJ2-7,NA,TRBV27,NA,TGTGCCAGCAGTCTCAGTGGGGAGCAGTACTTC,CASSLSGEQYF
TRBJ1-3,NA,TRBV5-1,few,TGCGCCAGCCGGGGAGACCCTGGAAACACCATATATTTT,CASRGDPGNTIYF
TRBJ1-1,TRBD1,TRBV5-5,many,TGTGCCAGCAGTTCGGGAGGGACAGCGAACACTGAAGCTTTCTTT,CASSSGGTANTEAFF
TRBJ2-4,NA,TRBV5-1,few,TGCGCCAGCAGACCCAGCGGATTAGCCAAAAACATTCAGTACTTC,CASRPSGLAKNIQYF
TRBJ2-4,NA,TRBV19,many,TGTGCCAGTAGTATGGTGGGGACTCAGTACTTC,CASSMVGTQYF
TRBJ1-1,NA,TRBV9,NA,TGTGCCAGCAGCGTAGATAGGAACACTGAAGCTTTCTTT,CASSVDRNTEAFF
TRBJ2-2,TRBD1,TRBV29-1,few,TGCAGCGCCGCTGGCGGGACAGGAAACACCGGGGAGCTGTTTTTT,CSAAGGTGNTGELFF
TRBJ1-3,TRBD1,TRBV29-1,NA,TGCAGCGTGGTAGACAGGGGAATTGGAAACACCATATATTTT,CSVVDRGIGNTIYF
TRBJ1-5,NA,TRBV2,NA,TGTGCCAGCAGTCTTACTACACGAACCCGCAATCAGCCCCAGCATTTT,CASSLTTRTRNQPQHF
TRBJ2-1,TRBD2,TRBV2,few,TGTGCCAGCAGTCAACTAGCGGGGGTCGATGAGCAGTTCTTC,CASSQLAGVDEQFF
TRBJ2-5,TRBD1,TRBV29-1,many,TGCAGCGTTCGACAGGGTGGAGAGACCCAGTACTTC,CSVRQGGETQYF
TRBJ1-1,TRBD1,TRBV9,many,TGTGCCAGCAGCCCGACAGGGACGAACACTGAAGCTTTCTTT,CASSPTGTNTEAFF
TRBJ2-1,NA,TRBV2,many,TGTGCCAGCAGTGAAAATGATGAGCAGTTCTTC,CASSENDEQFF
TRBJ1-6,NA,TRBV7-3,NA,TGTGCCAGCAGCGCCTCCGGGGCAACCAATTCACCCCTCCACTTT,CASSASGATNSPLHF
TRBJ1-5,NA,TRBV15,NA,TGTGCCACCAGCAGAGAAAATCAGCCCCAGCATTTT,CATSRENQPQHF
TRBJ2-2,NA,TRBV29-1,many,TGCAGCGTTTCGAAAAACACCGGGGAGCTGTTTTTT,CSVSKNTGELFF
TRBJ1-6,NA,TRBV7-6,NA,TGTGCCAGCAGCTTAGAGGAGGCGGTTTCACCCCTCCACTTT,CASSLEEAVSPLHF
TRBJ2-1,NA,TRBV28,NA,TGTGCCAGCAGTTCCGGTCCATTATACAATGAGCAGTTCTTC,CASSSGPLYNEQFF
TRBJ1-6,TRBD1,TRBV30,NA,TGTGCCTGGAGTGTACAGGGGAATTCACCCCTCCACTTT,CAWSVQGNSPLHF
TRBJ2-1,TRBD2,TRBV9,NA,TGTGCCAGCAGCTCCGGACTAGCGGGAGGGGCTGAGCAGTTCTTC,CASSSGLAGGAEQFF
TRBJ1-6,NA,TRBV6-6,NA,TGTGCCAGCAGCCACAGGGCTCGGGCGGCCTATAATTCACCCCTCCACTTT,CASSHRARAAYNSPLHF
TRBJ1-1,NA,TRBV9,many,TGTGCCAGCACCCTCGTGGGGCAAAACACTGAAGCTTTCTTT,CASTLVGQNTEAFF
TRBJ1-1,NA,TRBV2,few,TGTGCCAGCTATAGTGAGATAAACACTGAAGCTTTCTTT,CASYSEINTEAFF
TRBJ2-1,NA,TRBV5-1,few,TGCGCCAGCAGCTTAAGCTGGGGCTTATACAATGAGCAGTTCTTC,CASSLSWGLYNEQFF
TRBJ2-1,NA,TRBV5-1,many,TGCGCCAGCAGCTTGCGACAGTCCAAGACCAATGAGCAGTTCTTC,CASSLRQSKTNEQFF
TRBJ1-5,NA,TRBV27,NA,TGTGCCAGCAGTTTATCGACAGATGGCAATCAGCCCCAGCATTTT,CASSLSTDGNQPQHF
TRBJ1-1,NA,TRBV29-1,NA,TGCAGCGTTCAGGGGATCAGCACTGAAGCTTTCTTT,CSVQGISTEAFF
TRBJ1-6,NA,TRBV18,NA,TGTGCCAGCTCACCACAGGTTGATAATTCACCCCTCCACTTT,CASSPQVDNSPLHF
TRBJ1-4,NA,TRBV10-2,few,TGCGCCAGCAGTGACTCATCCTCCGGGGCCGGAAAACTGTTTTTT,CASSDSSSGAGKLFF
TRBJ2-2,NA,TRBV5-1,NA,TGCGCCAGCAGCACGGGGGAATCGAACACCGGGGAGCTGTTTTTT,CASSTGESNTGELFF
TRBJ2-1,TRBD1,TRBV11-2,few,TGTGCCAGCAGCCTTGTCACAGGGGTTGAGCAGTTCTTC,CASSLVTGVEQFF
TRBJ1-5,NA,TRBV6-5,many,TGTGCCAGCAGCCCTATTACGACAGATCAGCCCCAGCATTTT,CASSPITTDQPQHF
TRBJ1-3,TRBD1,TRBV29-1,NA,TGCAGCGCAAGACAGGGGGCTGAAAACACCATATATTTT,CSARQGAENTIYF
TRBJ1-2,NA,TRBV13,many,TGTGCCAGCAGCTTACCCACTCAAGGACAAGTAATTACCTTC,CASSLPTQGQVITF
TRBJ2-1,NA,TRBV12-3/TRBV12-4,few,TGTGCCAGCAGTCTCTCAACAGCATACAATGAGCAGTTCTTC,CASSLSTAYNEQFF
TRBJ1-2,NA,TRBV5-5,NA,TGTGCCAGCAGCTTGCACTTGGACGACGGCTACACCTTC,CASSLHLDDGYTF
TRBJ2-2,NA,TRBV11-2,many,TGTGCCAGCAGCTTAGCCGGGCTCACCGGGGAGCTGTTTTTT,CASSLAGLTGELFF